This TCR beta chain was profiled in a study of CD8+CD57+ T cells in acquired aplastic anemia. Turning to the study itself: Sorted CD4+ and CD8+ cells gave a mean 3.2 ug DNA, range roughly 0.19 to 27.4 ug. Study results and limitations: In common between the patients and the controls were around 29 CD8+ CDR3 sequences.

Investigators profiled TCR beta VDJ and CDR3 from genomic DNA template. Via MiXCR, TCRdb re-called the reads, giving one row per CDR3 protein. The table records around 250,000 distinct CDR3 sequences, 65% to 90% of them present only once. Of note for this clonotype: Its antigen is undetermined.

Patients sequenced had flow cytometry evidence of CD8+CD57+ cell expansion. Everyone among the patients had severe acquired aplastic anemia. From germline, CDR1 is MGHDK and CDR2 SYGVNS. The CDR3 consists of 14 residues. V was clipped by 0 bases and J by 3 bases; unmatched bases: 1. The TCR was taken from a human donor with aplastic anemia. Sequences were obtained from sorted CD4+, CD8+, or CD8+CD57+ T cells (not recorded which) from PBMCs. V gene TRBV25-1 combines with J gene TRBJ1-1; 7 bases map to TRBD1. The CDR3 nucleotides read TGTGCCAGCAGTGAATACGGACAGGACACTGAAGCTTTCTTT. It is translated as CASSEYGQDTEAFF.